Shown below are 28 T cell receptor beta chains from a single sample sequenced in a study of control samples from healthy donors and cancer patients. TCRdb's copy holds only in-frame clones and misses some; the assay was immunoSEQ multiplex PCR. The sample contains roughly 100,000 clones, 92% of which appear only once. Sequenced: blood. All receptors derive from a woman between 18 and 30 years old in good health.

The chain joins TRBV5-1 to TRBJ1-5, with a weak D call TRBD1 (5 bases). The CDR3 has 14 amino acids. Germline V CDR1 and CDR2: SGHRS, YFSETQ. Trimming took 0 bases from V and 7 from J, leaving 11 bases between them. The CDR3 here is CASSLEGERQPQHF. The CDR3 nucleotides read TGCGCCAGCAGCTTGGAAGGGGAGCGGCAGCCCCAGCATTTT. The full variable domain, with the rest looked up from reference TRBV5-1 and TRBJ1-5, is KAGVTQTPRYLIKTRGQQVTLSCSPISGHRSVSWYQQTPGQGLQFLFEYFSETQRNKGNFPGRFSGRQFSNSRSEMNVSTLELGDSALYLCASSLEGERQPQHFGDGTRLSIL.

The chain combines TRBV6-5 with TRBJ2-7, with TRBD1 as a possible D gene (6 bases). Per germline, CDR1 MNHEY and CDR2 SVGAGI. V was shortened by 2 bases and J by 6 bases, with 11 bases between the two germline ends. This CDR3 is 13 amino acids long. CDR3 in DNA: TGTGCCAGCAGTTACCCAGGGGCCAGCGAGCAGTACTTC. Translating it yields CASSYPGASEQYF.

This rearrangement joins TRBV27 to TRBJ1-2, with D hard to call. The germline V gene encodes CDR1 MNHEY and CDR2 SMNVEV (reference sequence). V dropped 3 bases and J dropped 0 bases, with 8 bases sitting between them. This CDR3 region has 14 residues. CDR3 nucleotides: TGTGCCAGCAGTTTGGTAGGACCTAACTATGGCTACACCTTC. As protein: CASSLVGPNYGYTF.

The chain has TRBV6-5 and TRBJ2-2, with D perhaps matching TRBD2 (5 bases). CDR3 length: 15 residues. Trimming stripped 0 bases from V and 2 bases from J, with 7 bases between. Looked up from germline, CDR1 is MNHEY and CDR2 is SVGAGI. The CDR3 nucleotides are TGTGCCAGCAGTTACTCTTCGGGAAACACCGGGGAGCTGTTTTTT. This codes for CASSYSSGNTGELFF.

The genes are TRBV6-2 or TRBV6-3 and TRBJ2-3; D is ambiguous. This CDR3 region has 19 residues. The germline CDR1 and CDR2 sequences are MNHEY and SVGEGT. Trimming left V 2 bases short and J 2 bases short, with 23 bases between. CDR3 sequence reads: CASSYPKTDPLSFTDTQYF. The CDR3 nucleotides read TGTGCCAGCAGTTACCCCAAAACGGACCCCTTATCTTTCACAGATACGCAGTATTTT.

The chain employs TRBV14 and TRBJ2-3; no clear D. Trimming removed 3 bases from V and 2 bases from J, with 6 bases in between. In germline, CDR1 is SGHDN, CDR2 FVKESK. CDR3 length equals 13 residues. The CDR3 DNA sequence: TGTGCCAGCAGCCATGAGTTCACAGATACGCAGTATTTT. It is translated as CASSHEFTDTQYF.

The DNA of the CDR3 is TGTGCCAGCCGGGGGGGAGAGACCACCGGGGAGCTGTTTTTT. This translates into CASRGGETTGELFF. This chain joins TRBV11-3 and TRBJ2-2, with TRBD2 identical over 8 bases. This CDR3 comprises 14 residues. V lost 8 bases and J lost 4; bases outside the gene matches: 6. The germline V gene has CDR1 SGHNT and CDR2 YENEEA. The variable domain in full, completed from reference TRBV11-3 and TRBJ2-2, reads EAGVVQSPRYKIIEKKQPVAFWCNPISGHNTLYWYLQNLGQGPELLIRYENEEAVDDSQLPKDRFSAERLKGVDSTLKIQPAELGDSAVYLCASRGGETTGELFFGEGSRLTVL.

This rearrangement joins TRBV7-2 to TRBJ1-2; D not certain. The CDR3 runs 12 residues. Trimming pared 3 bases from V and 8 bases from J, leaving 10 bases between. Germline lookup yields CDR1 SGHTA and CDR2 FQGNSA. CDR3 loop: CASSLGKIGYTF. In DNA, the CDR3 is TGTGCCAGCAGCTTGGGGAAAATCGGCTACACCTTC.

The chain recombines TRBV30 with TRBJ1-4; D is ambiguous. The germline V gene has CDR1 GTSNPN and CDR2 SVGIG (reference sequence). The length of the CDR3 is 16 residues. V lost 0 bases, J lost 4 bases, and 15 bases lay in between. The CDR3 bases are TGTGCCTGGAGTGTACATGGGCAATCTTATAATGAAAAACTGTTTTTT. Its protein is CAWSVHGQSYNEKLFF.

Here the CDR3 reads CSVEERQEGIYGYTF. The CDR3 DNA reads TGCAGCGTTGAAGAAAGACAGGAGGGGATCTATGGCTACACCTTC. The chain has TRBV29-1 and TRBJ1-2, with D possibly TRBD1 on 6 matching bases. The germline V gene encodes CDR1 SQVTM and CDR2 ANQGSEA. The CDR3 has 15 residues. Deletions cut 0 bases from V and 4 bases from J, with 15 bases between.

This clone was seen a single time. The chain employs TRBV4-2 and TRBJ1-3; D perhaps matches TRBD1 (5 bases). Deletions cut 1 base from V and 4 bases from J, with 11 bases between. The CDR3 spans 15 residues. Germline V gives CDR1 LGHNA, CDR2 YNFKEQ. The CDR3 here is CASSQVLGDGNTIYF. The CDR3, as DNA: TGTGCCAGCAGCCAAGTCCTAGGGGACGGAAACACCATATATTTT.

The J gene is TRBJ2-3, the V gene TRBV3-1 (or the pseudogene TRBV3-2); D possibly uses TRBD1 or TRBD2 (5 bases each). This CDR3 contains 15 residues. Per germline, CDR1 LGHDT and CDR2 YNNKEL (reference sequence). V was pared by 4 bases and J by 5 bases, with 16 bases between. CDR3 coding DNA: TGTGCCAGCAGCCGCCGAGGGGCCCCCGGAGATACGCAGTATTTT. Translation: CASSRRGAPGDTQYF.

Here the CDR3 reads CAWSRWVDSPLHF. The CDR3 nucleotides read TGTGCCTGGAGTAGATGGGTAGATTCACCCCTCCACTTT. The J gene is TRBJ1-6, the V gene TRBV30; D uncertain. The V end lost 2 bases, the J end lost 8 bases, and 10 bases lay between the germline ends. The CDR3 length is 13 residues. Per the germline V gene, CDR1 is GTSNPN and CDR2 is SVGIG (reference sequence).

This chain links TRBV5-4 with TRBJ1-1, with a possible D match to TRBD1 (6 bases). V lost 7 bases and J 3 bases, leaving 16 bases between the germline ends. This CDR3 contains 14 residues. In germline, CDR1 is SGHNT, CDR2 YYREEE (reference sequence). CDR3 protein: CASGQTGWDTEAFF. DNA for the CDR3: TGTGCCAGCGGCCAGACAGGCTGGGACACTGAAGCTTTCTTT.

The gene calls are TRBV9 and TRBJ1-1; 8 bases line up with TRBD1. Unmatched junction bases numbered 1, after V lost 3 bases and J lost 0 bases. The CDR3 is 14 residues long. Per germline, CDR1 SGDLS and CDR2 YYNGEE. CDR3 bases: TGTGCCAGCAGCGCAGGGGGCCTGAACACTGAAGCTTTCTTT. Protein: CASSAGGLNTEAFF.

The CDR3 coding sequence is TGTGCCAGCAGAGTCGGACAGGCCTCCTACGAGCAGTACTTC. Protein product: CASRVGQASYEQYF. The rearrangement uses TRBV7-9 and TRBJ2-7; 7 nucleotides align to TRBD1. The germline V gene has CDR1 SEHNR and CDR2 FQNEAQ (reference sequence). Trimming at V came to 6 bases and at J to 0 bases, leaving 5 bases not matched to a gene. The CDR3 extends over 14 amino acids.

The chain recombines TRBV5-1 with TRBJ2-2; 10 nucleotides agree with TRBD2. CDR1 and CDR2 from the germline V gene are SGHRS and YFSETQ. The CDR3 is 16 residues long. Trimming removed 1 base from V and 6 bases from J; junction bases left unmatched: 6. In nucleotides, the CDR3 is TGCGCCAGCAGCTTGACTCTAGCGGGAGTGGCCGGGGAGCTGTTTTTT. Its protein is CASSLTLAGVAGELFF.

The chain links TRBV28 to TRBJ1-4, with TRBD1 matching 8 bases. Unmatched junction bases numbered 6, after V lost 2 bases and J lost 4 bases. Germline CDR1 and CDR2: MDHEN and SYDVKM. The CDR3 contains 16 residues. In DNA form, the CDR3 reads TGTGCCAGCAGTTTAGGGCAGGGGGCGGGTAATGAAAAACTGTTTTTT. Its protein is CASSLGQGAGNEKLFF. The complete variable domain, with remaining parts taken from reference TRBV28 and TRBJ1-4, reads DVKVTQSSRYLVKRTGEKVFLECVQDMDHENMFWYRQDPGLGLRLIYFSYDVKMKEKGDIPEGYSVSREKKERFSLILESASTNQTSMYLCASSLGQGAGNEKLFFGSGTQLSVL.

The V and J genes are TRBV28 and TRBJ1-4; 10 bases align to TRBD1. Germline trimming cut 10 bases from V and 3 bases from J; bases unmatched to any gene: 8. In germline, CDR1 is MDHEN, CDR2 SYDVKM. The CDR3 consists of 15 residues. This CDR3 is CAIRQGASPNEKLFF. In nucleotides, the CDR3 is TGTGCCATCCGACAGGGGGCTTCTCCTAATGAAAAACTGTTTTTT. The complete variable domain, with remaining parts taken from reference TRBV28 and TRBJ1-4, reads DVKVTQSSRYLVKRTGEKVFLECVQDMDHENMFWYRQDPGLGLRLIYFSYDVKMKEKGDIPEGYSVSREKKERFSLILESASTNQTSMYLCAIRQGASPNEKLFFGSGTQLSVL.

The chain couples TRBV3-1 (or the pseudogene TRBV3-2) to TRBJ2-4, with D possibly being TRBD1 (5 bases). V was clipped by 1 base and J by 5 bases, with 9 bases between them. This CDR3 comprises 14 residues. Per the germline V gene, CDR1 is LGHDT and CDR2 is YNNKEL (reference sequence). The CDR3 nucleotides are TGTGCCAGCAGCCAAGGACAGAACCAAAACATTCAGTACTTC. Amino acids: CASSQGQNQNIQYF.

V is TRBV5-5 and J is TRBJ2-5, with D uncertain. Germline-derived CDR1 and CDR2 are SGHKS and YYEKEE (reference sequence). The CDR3 sequence is 11 residues long. V dropped 4 bases and J dropped 5 bases, with 6 bases sitting between them. This CDR3 reads CASSARETQYF. The CDR3 DNA follows: TGTGCCAGCAGCGCGAGGGAGACCCAGTACTTC.

The chain has TRBV3-1 (or the pseudogene TRBV3-2) and TRBJ1-4; 10 positions match TRBD1. The CDR3 length is 15 residues. Germline V gene lookup returns CDR1 LGHDT and CDR2 YNNKEL (reference sequence). V dropped 2 bases and J dropped 7; count of bases not matched to a gene: 4. CDR3 DNA sequence: TGTGCCAGCAGCCAACGGACAGGGGGGGTTGAAAAACTGTTTTTT. This translates into CASSQRTGGVEKLFF.

This chain links TRBV15 with TRBJ2-4; weak D call: TRBD1 (6 bases). CDR1 is LNHNV and CDR2 is YYDKDF in the germline V gene (reference sequence). The CDR3 spans 19 residues. V lost 3 bases and J 3 bases, leaving 24 bases between the germline ends. The CDR3 DNA reads as TGTGCCACCAGCAGGGACCACGTTACAGGGAAATGGCACAAAAACATTCAGTACTTC. Protein sequence: CATSRDHVTGKWHKNIQYF.

The chain uses TRBV9 and TRBJ2-1; possible D gene TRBD2, 5 bases. The CDR3 is made up of 16 amino acids. With 0 bases removed from V and 0 bases from J, the gap between germline ends came to 10 bases. Germline CDR1 SGDLS, CDR2 YYNGEE. DNA for the CDR3: TGTGCCAGCAGCGTAGTAGGCGGAGGCTCCTACAATGAGCAGTTCTTC. Protein sequence: CASSVVGGGSYNEQFF.

This chain connects TRBV27 to TRBJ2-1; either TRBD1 or TRBD2 may fit D (5 bases each). Germline CDR1 reads MNHEY; CDR2 reads SMNVEV (reference sequence). The CDR3 runs to 16 residues. Trimming cost V 7 bases and J 1 base, with 17 bases left between them. The CDR3 here is CASIPTGTASYNEQFF. CDR3 nucleotides: TGTGCCAGCATCCCTACCGGGACCGCTTCCTACAATGAGCAGTTCTTC.

The chain employs TRBV28 and TRBJ1-5, with a tentative D call TRBD1 (5 bases). CDR1 is MDHEN and CDR2 is SYDVKM in the germline V gene. The CDR3 length is 16 residues. Trimming stripped 1 base from V and 2 bases from J, with 12 bases between. CDR3 amino acids: CASSLLAGGGNQPQHF. DNA of the CDR3: TGTGCCAGCAGTTTATTGGCGGGAGGGGGCAATCAGCCCCAGCATTTT.

V and J are TRBV18 and TRBJ1-6; possibly TRBD1 for D (6 bases). The CDR3 runs to 14 residues. V was clipped by 5 bases and J by 6 bases, with 11 bases between them. The germline gives CDR1 KGHSH, CDR2 LQKENI. The CDR3 DNA sequence: TGTGCCAGCTCAATGGACAGTTTTAATTCACCCCTCCACTTT. Its protein product is CASSMDSFNSPLHF.

The chain employs TRBV6-4 and TRBJ2-3; a weak D match, TRBD1 (6 bases). This CDR3 has 20 amino acids. The germline CDR1 and CDR2 sequences are MRHNA and SNTAGT. Deletions cut 3 bases from V and 3 bases from J, with 28 bases between. CDR3 nucleotides: TGTGCCAGCAGTGAACGGGTTGGGACGGGACATCTTGGGGCGACAGATACGCAGTATTTT. Translated: CASSERVGTGHLGATDTQYF.